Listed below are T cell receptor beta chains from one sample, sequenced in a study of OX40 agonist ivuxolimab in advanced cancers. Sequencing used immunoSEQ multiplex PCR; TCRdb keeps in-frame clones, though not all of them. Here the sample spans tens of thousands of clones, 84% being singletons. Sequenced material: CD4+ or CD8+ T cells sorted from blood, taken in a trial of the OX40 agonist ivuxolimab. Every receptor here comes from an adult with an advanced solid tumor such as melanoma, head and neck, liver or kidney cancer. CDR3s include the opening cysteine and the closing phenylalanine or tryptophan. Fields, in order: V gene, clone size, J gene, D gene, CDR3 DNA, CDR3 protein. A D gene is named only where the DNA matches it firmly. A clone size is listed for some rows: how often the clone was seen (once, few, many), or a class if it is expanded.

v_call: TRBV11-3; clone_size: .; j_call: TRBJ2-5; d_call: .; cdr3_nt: TGTGCCAGCAGCAACCCCCCACAAGAGACCCAGTACTTC; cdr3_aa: CASSNPPQETQYF
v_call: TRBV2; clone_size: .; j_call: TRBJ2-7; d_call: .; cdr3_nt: TGTGCCAGCGAAAGTGCAGCGGCCAAGCAGTACTTC; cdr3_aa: CASESAAAKQYF
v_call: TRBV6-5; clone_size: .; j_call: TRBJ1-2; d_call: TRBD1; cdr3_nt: TGTGCCAGCAGGATAGGACAGGGGGTAAACTATGGCTACACCTTC; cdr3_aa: CASRIGQGVNYGYTF
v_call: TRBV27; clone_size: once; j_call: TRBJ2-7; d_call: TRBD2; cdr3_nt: TGTGCCAGCATCGCGACTAGCGGTTTCTACGAGCAGTACTTC; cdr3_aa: CASIATSGFYEQYF
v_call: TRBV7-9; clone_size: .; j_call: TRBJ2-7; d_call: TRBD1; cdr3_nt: TGTGCCACCCTCGGGGGACAGGGGCTTTACGAGCAGTACTTC; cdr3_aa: CATLGGQGLYEQYF
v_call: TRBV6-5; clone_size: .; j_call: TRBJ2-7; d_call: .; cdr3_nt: TGTGCCAGCAGTCCGGACGGACGTGAGCAGTACTTC; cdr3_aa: CASSPDGREQYF
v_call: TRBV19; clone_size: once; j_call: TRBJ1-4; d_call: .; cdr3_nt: TGTGCCAGTAAGGGGCCGATCGATGAAAAACTGTTTTTT; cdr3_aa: CASKGPIDEKLFF
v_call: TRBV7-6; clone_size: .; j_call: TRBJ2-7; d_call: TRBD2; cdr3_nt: TGTGCCAGCAGCCCCCAGCGGGGGGGCCCGCGCGAGCAGTACTTC; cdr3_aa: CASSPQRGGPREQYF
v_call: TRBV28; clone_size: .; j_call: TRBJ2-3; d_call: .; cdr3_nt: TGTGCCAGCAGTTTTCTGGGGGAAGATACGCAGTATTTT; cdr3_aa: CASSFLGEDTQYF
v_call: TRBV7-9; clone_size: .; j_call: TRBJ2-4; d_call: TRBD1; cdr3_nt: TGTGCCAGCAGCCCCGGGACAGAAGTCCTTCAGTACTTC; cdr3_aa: CASSPGTEVLQYF
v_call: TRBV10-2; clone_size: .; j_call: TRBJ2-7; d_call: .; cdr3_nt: TGCGCCAGCAGTGAGACAGGGATCCCCTACGAGCAGTACTTC; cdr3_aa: CASSETGIPYEQYF
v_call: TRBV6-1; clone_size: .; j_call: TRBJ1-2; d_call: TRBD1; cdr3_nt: TGTGCCAGCAGCCAAAACAGGGGGGGAGGCTACACCTTC; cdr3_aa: CASSQNRGGGYTF
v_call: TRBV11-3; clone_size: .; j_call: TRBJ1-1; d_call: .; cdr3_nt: TGTGCCAGCAGCTTGAACAGGGTAGGAGACACTGAAGCTTTCTTT; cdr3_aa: CASSLNRVGDTEAFF
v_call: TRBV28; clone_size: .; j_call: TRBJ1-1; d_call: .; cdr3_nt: TGTGCCAGCAGTTTCGGGGGGGTCACTGAAGCTTTCTTT; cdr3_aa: CASSFGGVTEAFF
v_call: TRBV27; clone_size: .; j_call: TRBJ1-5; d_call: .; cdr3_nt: TGTGCCAGCAGGCAGGACCCCTATAGCAATCAGCCCCAGCATTTT; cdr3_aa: CASRQDPYSNQPQHF
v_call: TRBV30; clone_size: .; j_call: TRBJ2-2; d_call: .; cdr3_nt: TGTGCCTGTCAGACAGGGAACACCGGGGAGCTGTTTTTT; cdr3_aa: CACQTGNTGELFF
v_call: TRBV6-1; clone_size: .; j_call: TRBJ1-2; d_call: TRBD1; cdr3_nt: TGTGCCACGCTGACAGGGAGGTCCTACTATGGCTACACCTTC; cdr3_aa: CATLTGRSYYGYTF
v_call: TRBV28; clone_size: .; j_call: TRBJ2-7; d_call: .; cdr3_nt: TGTGCCAGCAGTCCTTTAGGGGGTTACGAGCAGTACTTC; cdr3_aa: CASSPLGGYEQYF
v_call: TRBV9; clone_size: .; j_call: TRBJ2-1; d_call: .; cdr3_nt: TGTGCCAGCAGCGAGGGGGGGGACTTAGCGGCCCCGGAGGAGCAGTTCTTC; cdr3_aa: CASSEGGDLAAPEEQFF
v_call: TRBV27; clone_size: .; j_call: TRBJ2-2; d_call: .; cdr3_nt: TGTGCCAGCAGTCCGAACACCGGGGAGCTGTTTTTT; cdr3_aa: CASSPNTGELFF
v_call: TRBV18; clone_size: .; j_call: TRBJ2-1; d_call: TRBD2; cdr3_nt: TGTGCCAGCTCACTTCAACCCCCGGGACTAGCGGGAGAGGGTTACAATGAGCAGTTCTTC; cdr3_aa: CASSLQPPGLAGEGYNEQFF
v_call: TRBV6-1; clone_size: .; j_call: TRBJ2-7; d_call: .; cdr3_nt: TGTGCCAGCAGTGAAGGGGGGCGTCCTGACCTATACGAGCAGTACTTC; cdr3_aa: CASSEGGRPDLYEQYF
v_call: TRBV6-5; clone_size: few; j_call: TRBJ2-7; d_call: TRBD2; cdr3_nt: TGTGCCAGCACCATCGGGGAGGGGACTGAGCAGTACTTC; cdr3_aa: CASTIGEGTEQYF
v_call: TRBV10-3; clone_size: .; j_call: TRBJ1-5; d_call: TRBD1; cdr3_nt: TGTGCCATCAGTGAGTCGGGACAGGAGAATCCGCCCCAGCATTTT; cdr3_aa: CAISESGQENPPQHF
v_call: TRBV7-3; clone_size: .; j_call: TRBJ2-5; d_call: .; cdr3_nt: TGTGCCAGCAGTTCAGGGTTAAGAGAGACCCAGTACTTC; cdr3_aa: CASSSGLRETQYF
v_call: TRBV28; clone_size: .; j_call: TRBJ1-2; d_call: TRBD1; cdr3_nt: TGTGCCAGCAGTTTATTTGAAGGGACAGGGAAGGGGTATGGCTACACCTTC; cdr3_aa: CASSLFEGTGKGYGYTF
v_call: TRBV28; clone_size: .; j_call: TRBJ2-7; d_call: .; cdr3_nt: TGTGCCAGCAGCTCCCGGCGGGACGCTTTCGAGCAGTACTTC; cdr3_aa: CASSSRRDAFEQYF
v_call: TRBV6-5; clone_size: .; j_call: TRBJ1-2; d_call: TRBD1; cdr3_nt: TGTGCCAGCAGTTCCGGGACAGGGTCCCGTGGCTACACCTTC; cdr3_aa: CASSSGTGSRGYTF
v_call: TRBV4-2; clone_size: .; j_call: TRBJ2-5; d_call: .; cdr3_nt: TGTGCCAGCAGCCCTAAAGGCCGCCGAGATCAAGAGACCCAGTACTTC; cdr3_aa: CASSPKGRRDQETQYF
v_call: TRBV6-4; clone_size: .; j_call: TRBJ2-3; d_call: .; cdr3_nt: TGTGCCAGCAGTGACTCGGTGGGGTCGAGCACAGATACGCAGTATTTT; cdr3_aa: CASSDSVGSSTDTQYF
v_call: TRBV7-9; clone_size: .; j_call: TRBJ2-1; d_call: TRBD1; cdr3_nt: TGTGCCAGCAGCCTCGGGACAGGGGGCTCCTACAATGAGCAGTTCTTC; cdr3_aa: CASSLGTGGSYNEQFF
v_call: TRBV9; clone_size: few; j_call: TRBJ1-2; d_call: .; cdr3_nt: TGTGCCAGCAGCGTAGGCTGGACAGCCCGAGGAATGTTAGGCTACACCTTC; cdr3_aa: CASSVGWTARGMLGYTF
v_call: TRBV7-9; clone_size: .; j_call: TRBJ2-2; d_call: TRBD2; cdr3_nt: TGTGCCAGCAGCTTAGGGCTAGCGGGAGCGAACACCGGGGAGCTGTTTTTT; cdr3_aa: CASSLGLAGANTGELFF
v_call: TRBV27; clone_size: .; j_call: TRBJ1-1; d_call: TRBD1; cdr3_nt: TGTGCCAGCAGTCCCCATCTTCCGGGACAGGGACTACCTAGGGCTGAAGCTTTCTTT; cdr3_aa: CASSPHLPGQGLPRAEAFF
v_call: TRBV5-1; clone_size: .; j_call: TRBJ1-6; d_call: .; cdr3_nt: TGCGCCAGCCCTCCCCCACATAGTGGATATAATTCACCCCTCCACTTT; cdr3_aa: CASPPPHSGYNSPLHF